The 18 T cell receptor beta chains presented below share a single source sample, sequenced in a study of blood T cells in healthy people across ages. Using a J-beta primer mix together with a sample-barcoded 5' primer, a second PCR was run for roughly 6 to 12 cycles. A single record per CDR3 protein comes from TCRdb applying MiXCR to the 5' RACE reads. The sample comprises hundreds of thousands of distinct CDR3 sequences, about 37% of which are singletons, and under 15% rests with the top ten. The sequencing input was blood. The receptors shown here come from a man younger than 30 in good health.

This chain joins TRBV7-2 and TRBJ1-4; D not resolved. The V gene's germline CDR1 is SGHTA and CDR2 FQGNSA. The CDR3 is 14 residues long. Trimming pared 5 bases from V and 5 bases from J, leaving 12 bases between. CDR3 nucleotide sequence: TGTGCCAGCAGCCGCAGCCCCCGAAATGAAAAACTGTTTTTT. Translated, it gives CASSRSPRNEKLFF.

Only one count was recorded for this clonotype. The chain combines TRBV19 with TRBJ1-5; possibly TRBD1 for D (6 bases). The ends were cut back, 10 bases at V and 5 bases at J, with 18 bases in the middle. CDR3 length: 14 amino acids. Germline V gives CDR1 LNHDA, CDR2 SQIVND (reference sequence). The CDR3 loop reads CATRNRDNHQPQHF. As DNA, the CDR3 is TGTGCCACTCGAAACCGGGACAACCATCAGCCCCAGCATTTT. The entire variable domain, with the rest obtained from reference TRBV19 and TRBJ1-5, is as follows: DGGITQSPKYLFRKEGQNVTLSCEQNLNHDAMYWYRQDPGQGLRLIYYSQIVNDFQKGDIAEGYSVSREKKESFPLTVTSAQKNPTAFYLCATRNRDNHQPQHFGDGTRLSIL.

The V and J genes are TRBV6-6 and TRBJ1-1; perhaps TRBD1 as D (5 bases). Trimming stripped 5 bases from V and 10 bases from J, with 17 bases between. Germline CDR1 and CDR2: MNHNY and SVGAGI (reference sequence). This CDR3 region has 13 residues. The CDR3 sequence is CASSQTGHQGAFF. The CDR3 region has the DNA TGTGCCAGCAGTCAGACGGGGCATCAGGGAGCTTTCTTT.

CDR3 in amino acids: CASSSPRVLMNTEAFF. In nucleotides, the CDR3 is TGTGCCAGCAGCTCCCCACGGGTCCTCATGAACACTGAAGCTTTCTTT. The V call is TRBV5-5, the J call TRBJ1-1, with D hard to call. This CDR3 contains 16 residues. Trimming took off 3 bases at V and 0 bases at J, with 15 bases between the two ends. Germline V gene lookup returns CDR1 SGHKS and CDR2 YYEKEE (reference sequence).

This clonotype was recorded a few times. The chain employs TRBV2 and TRBJ2-5; D is possibly TRBD2 (5 bases). The CDR3 spans 15 residues. Germline V gene lookup returns CDR1 SNHLY and CDR2 FYNNEI. The ends were cut back, 6 bases at V and 4 bases at J, with 18 bases in the middle. The DNA for the CDR3 is TGTGCCAGCAGAGAAACGCTGGACTTTGGAGAGACCCAGTACTTC. Translating gives CASRETLDFGETQYF. The full variable domain, completed using reference TRBV2 and TRBJ2-5, is EPEVTQTPSHQVTQMGQEVILRCVPISNHLYFYWYRQILGQKVEFLVSFYNNEISEKSEIFDDQFSVERPDGSNFTLKIRSTKLEDSAMYFCASRETLDFGETQYFGPGTRLLVL.

The rearrangement joins TRBV6-5 to TRBJ2-7, with D unclear. Trimming shortened V by 3 bases and J by 2 bases, and 20 bases separated the two germline ends. The CDR3 length is 17 residues. In germline, CDR1 is MNHEY, CDR2 SVGAGI. The CDR3 region is CASSYKYSLSTPYEQYF. The CDR3 DNA is TGTGCCAGCAGTTATAAGTATTCCCTGTCGACCCCCTACGAGCAGTACTTC.

This clonotype was seen ten or more times. This chain joins TRBV14 and TRBJ2-7, with a weak D call TRBD1 (5 bases). Trimming removed 3 bases at V and 3 bases at J, with 15 bases between. Germline V lookup: CDR1 SGHDN, CDR2 FVKESK. This CDR3 region has 15 residues. The CDR3 DNA reads as TGTGCCAGCAGCCATTCGACAGACGCGTACTACGAGCAGTACTTC. Its protein is CASSHSTDAYYEQYF.

A word on this clonotype: Mismatch with germline at one junction end may stem from a read error. The CDR3 DNA sequence: TGTGCTAGGGGTTTAAGCGGACTAACTTATGGCTACACCTTC. This translates into CARGLSGLTYGYTF. The chain uses TRBV12-5 and TRBJ1-2; the D is unclear. The CDR3 covers 14 residues. Germline CDR1 is LGHNT and CDR2 is FRNRAP. Full variable domain (outside the CDR3, taken from reference TRBV12-5 and TRBJ1-2): DARVTQTPRHKVTEMGQEVTMRCQPILGHNTVFWYRQTMMQGLELLAYFRNRAPLDDSGMPKDRFSAEMPDATLATLKIQPSEPRDSAVYFCARGLSGLTYGYTFGSGTRLTVV.

This clonotype was observed a handful of times. CDR3 in amino acids: CASSTQKGKDQTYEQYF. The CDR3 DNA reads as TGTGCCAGCAGCACTCAGAAGGGGAAGGACCAAACCTACGAGCAGTACTTC. The chain links TRBV21-1 to TRBJ2-4; the table assigns TRBD1, which was not confirmed against the DNA. The J call may be in error: the DNA end matches TRBJ2-7 better. TRBV21-1 is a pseudogene segment. The CDR3 spans 17 residues.

This clonotype came up a few times. This chain uses TRBV4-3 with TRBJ2-1; 14 positions agree with TRBD2. In germline, CDR1 is LGHNA, CDR2 YSLEER. The CDR3 length is 18 residues. V lost 1 base, J lost 1 base, and 3 bases stayed unmatched. This CDR3 is CASSQGTSGGPSYNEQFF. In DNA form, the CDR3 reads TGCGCCAGCAGCCAAGGGACTAGCGGGGGGCCTTCCTACAATGAGCAGTTCTTC.

This clonotype has just a few counts. CDR3 sequence (DNA): TGCGCCAGCAGCCTCATCAGGGAAAGGGAGACCCAGTACTTC. Protein sequence: CASSLIRERETQYF. The V gene is TRBV5-1, the J gene TRBJ2-4, with D perhaps TRBD1 (5 bases). The J call may be faulty, since TRBJ2-5 better matches the DNA end. Germline-derived CDR1 and CDR2 are SGHRS and YFSETQ. The CDR3 is 14 residues long.

The table lists this clonotype with a few counts. The genes are TRBV3-1 and TRBJ2-7, with D maybe TRBD1 (6 bases). V was trimmed by 2 bases and J by 10 bases, leaving 21 bases between them. Germline assignment: CDR1 LGHDT and CDR2 YNNKEL (reference sequence). The length of the CDR3 is 15 residues. In DNA form, the CDR3 reads TGTGCCAGCAGCCAACGTGGGCTACAGGGAATAACCCAGTACTTC. Protein sequence: CASSQRGLQGITQYF.

The V call is TRBV10-3, the J call TRBJ2-3; possible D gene TRBD2, 5 bases. The germline V gene encodes CDR1 ENHRY and CDR2 SYGVKD. Trimming removed 8 bases at V and 2 bases at J, with 11 bases between. The CDR3 covers 13 residues. The CDR3 here is CAIHASPTDTQYF. The CDR3 nucleotides read TGTGCCATCCACGCTAGCCCCACAGATACGCAGTATTTT.

This clonotype has ten or more counts. This chain uses TRBV7-2 with TRBJ2-1; D is perhaps TRBD2 (5 bases). Trimming removed 4 bases from V and 4 bases from J, with 11 bases in between. The CDR3 is 14 residues long. Per germline, CDR1 SGHTA and CDR2 FQGNSA. The CDR3 is CASSSQRTYNEQFF. Written as DNA, the CDR3 is TGTGCCAGCAGCTCCCAACGGACTTACAATGAGCAGTTCTTC.

The gene calls are TRBV9 and TRBJ2-1; D possibly corresponds to TRBD2 (6 bases). Per germline, CDR1 SGDLS and CDR2 YYNGEE. V was clipped by 4 bases and J by 10 bases, with 12 bases between them. The CDR3 totals 12 residues. The chain's CDR3 is CASSRRAHEQFF. The CDR3 coding sequence is TGTGCCAGCAGCCGGAGGGCCCACGAGCAGTTCTTC.

The chain uses TRBV29-1 and TRBJ2-5; possibly TRBD2 for D (6 bases). CDR1 is SQVTM, CDR2 ANQGSEA, per germline. The V end was cut by 4 bases, the J end by 5 bases, with 14 bases between. The CDR3 covers 13 residues. The CDR3 DNA reads TGCAGCGTTGCCGTGGGGGGTGGGGAGACCCAGTACTTC. It encodes CSVAVGGGETQYF.

As to this clonotype: Relative to the germline gene, one junction end is altered; a read error may explain this. This chain links TRBV28 with TRBJ2-5; D remains ambiguous. The CDR3 has 11 amino acids. Germline values: CDR1 MDHEN, CDR2 SYDVKM. Here the CDR3 reads CASRASETRYF. The DNA for the CDR3 is TGTGCCAGCAGAGCCTCTGAGACCCGGTACTTC.

On this clonotype: This may stem from a read error, because a much larger clone lies one nucleotide away. V and J are TRBV20-1 and TRBJ2-1, with D possibly TRBD1 on 5 matching bases. Trimming removed 0 bases from V and 0 bases from J, with 9 bases in between. In germline, CDR1 is DFQATT, CDR2 SNEGSKA (reference sequence). The CDR3 is made up of 15 amino acids. The CDR3 bases are TGCAGTGCTAGAGAGGGGCGCCGCTCCTACAATGAGCAGTTCTTC. Translated, it gives CSAREGRRSYNEQFF.